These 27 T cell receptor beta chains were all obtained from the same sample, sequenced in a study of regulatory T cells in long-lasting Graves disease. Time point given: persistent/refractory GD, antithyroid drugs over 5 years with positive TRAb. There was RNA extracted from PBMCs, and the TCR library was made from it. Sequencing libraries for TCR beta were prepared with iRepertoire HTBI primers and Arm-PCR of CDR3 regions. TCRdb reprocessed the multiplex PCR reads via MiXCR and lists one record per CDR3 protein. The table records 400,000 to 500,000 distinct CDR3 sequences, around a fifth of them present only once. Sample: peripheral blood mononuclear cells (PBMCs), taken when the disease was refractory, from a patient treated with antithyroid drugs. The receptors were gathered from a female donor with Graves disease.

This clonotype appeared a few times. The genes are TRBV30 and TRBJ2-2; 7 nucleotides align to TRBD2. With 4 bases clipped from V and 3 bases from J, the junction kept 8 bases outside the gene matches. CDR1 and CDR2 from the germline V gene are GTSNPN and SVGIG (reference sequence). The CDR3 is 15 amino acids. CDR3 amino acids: CAWNSVGGYTGELFF. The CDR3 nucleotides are TGTGCCTGGAATAGCGTGGGGGGGTACACCGGGGAGCTGTTTTTT.

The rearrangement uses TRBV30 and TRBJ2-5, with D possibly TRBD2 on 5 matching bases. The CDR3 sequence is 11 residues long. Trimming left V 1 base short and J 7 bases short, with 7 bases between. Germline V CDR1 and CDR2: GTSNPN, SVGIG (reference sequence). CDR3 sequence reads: CAWSEEATQYF. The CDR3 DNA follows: TGTGCCTGGAGTGAGGAGGCGACCCAGTACTTC.

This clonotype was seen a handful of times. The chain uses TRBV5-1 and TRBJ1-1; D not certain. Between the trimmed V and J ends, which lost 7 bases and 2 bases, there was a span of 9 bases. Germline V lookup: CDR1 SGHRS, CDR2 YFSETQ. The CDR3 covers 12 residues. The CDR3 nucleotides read TGCGCCAGCGGATGGGGTAACACTGAAGCTTTCTTT. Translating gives CASGWGNTEAFF.

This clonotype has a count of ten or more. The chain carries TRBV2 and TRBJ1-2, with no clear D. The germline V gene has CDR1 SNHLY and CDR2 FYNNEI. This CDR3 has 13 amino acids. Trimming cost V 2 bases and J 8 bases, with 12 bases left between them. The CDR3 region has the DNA TGTGCCAGCAGTGAAACGGGGTTACGCGGCTACACCTTC. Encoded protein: CASSETGLRGYTF.

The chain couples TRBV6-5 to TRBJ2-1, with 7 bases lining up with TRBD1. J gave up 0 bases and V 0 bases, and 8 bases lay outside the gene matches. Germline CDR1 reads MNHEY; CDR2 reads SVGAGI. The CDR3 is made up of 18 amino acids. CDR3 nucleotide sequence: TGTGCCAGCAGTTACTCGAATCGTAACAGGGGCTCCTACAATGAGCAGTTCTTC. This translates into CASSYSNRNRGSYNEQFF.

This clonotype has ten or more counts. As DNA, the CDR3 is TGTGCCAGCAGTGGCAGTCAGTTGCGAGAGACCCAGTACTTC. Protein: CASSGSQLRETQYF. The chain carries TRBV2 and TRBJ2-5; D is ambiguous. The CDR3 is 14 residues long. The V end was cut by 4 bases, the J end by 4 bases, with 13 bases between. Germline values: CDR1 SNHLY, CDR2 FYNNEI.

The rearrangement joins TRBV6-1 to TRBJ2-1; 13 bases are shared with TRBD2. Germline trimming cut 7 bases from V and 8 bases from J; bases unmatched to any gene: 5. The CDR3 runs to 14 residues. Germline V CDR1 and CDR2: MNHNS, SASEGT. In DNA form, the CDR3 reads TGTGCCAGCATATCACTAGCGGGAGGGGATGAGCAGTTCTTC. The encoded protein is CASISLAGGDEQFF.

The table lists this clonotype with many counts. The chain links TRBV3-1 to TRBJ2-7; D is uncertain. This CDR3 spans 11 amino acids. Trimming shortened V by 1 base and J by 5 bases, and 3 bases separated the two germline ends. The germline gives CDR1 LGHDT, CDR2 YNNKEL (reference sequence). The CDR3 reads CASSQAHEQYF. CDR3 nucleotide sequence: TGTGCCAGCAGCCAAGCCCACGAGCAGTACTTC.

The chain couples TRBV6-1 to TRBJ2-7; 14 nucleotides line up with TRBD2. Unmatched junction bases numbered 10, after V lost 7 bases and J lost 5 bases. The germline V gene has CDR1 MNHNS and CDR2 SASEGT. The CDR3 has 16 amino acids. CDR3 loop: CASKLPGLAGEDEQYF. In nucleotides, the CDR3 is TGTGCCAGCAAACTTCCGGGACTAGCGGGAGAAGACGAGCAGTACTTC.

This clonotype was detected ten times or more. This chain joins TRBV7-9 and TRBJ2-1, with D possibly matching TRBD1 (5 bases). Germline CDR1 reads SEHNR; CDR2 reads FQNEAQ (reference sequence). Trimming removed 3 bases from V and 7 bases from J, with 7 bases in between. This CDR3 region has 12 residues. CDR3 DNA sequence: TGTGCCAGCAGCTTGGGGCGAAATGAGCAGTTCTTC. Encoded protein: CASSLGRNEQFF.

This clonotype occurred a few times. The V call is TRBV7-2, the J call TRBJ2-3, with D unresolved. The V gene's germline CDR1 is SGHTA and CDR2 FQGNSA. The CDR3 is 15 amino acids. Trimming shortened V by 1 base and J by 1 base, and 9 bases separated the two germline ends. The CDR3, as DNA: TGTGCCAGCAGCTTAGTTCCTGCAGGCACAGATACGCAGTATTTT. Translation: CASSLVPAGTDTQYF.

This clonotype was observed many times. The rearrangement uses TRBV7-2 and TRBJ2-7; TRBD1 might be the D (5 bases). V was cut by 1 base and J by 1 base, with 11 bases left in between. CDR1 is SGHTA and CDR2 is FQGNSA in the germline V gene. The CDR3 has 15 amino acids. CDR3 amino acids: CASSLDRSFSYEQYF. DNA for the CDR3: TGTGCCAGCAGCTTAGACAGGTCCTTTTCCTACGAGCAGTACTTC.

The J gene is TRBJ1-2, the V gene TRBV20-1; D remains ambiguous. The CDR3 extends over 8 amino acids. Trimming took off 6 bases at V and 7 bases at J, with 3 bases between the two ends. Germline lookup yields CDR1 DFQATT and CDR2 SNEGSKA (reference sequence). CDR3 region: CSAGGYTF. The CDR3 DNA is TGCAGTGCAGGTGGCTACACCTTC.

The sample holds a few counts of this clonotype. The CDR3 DNA sequence: TGTGCCAGCAGTTTCGGGACGGGGGGCAAAAACATTCAGTACTTC. Translation gives CASSFGTGGKNIQYF. J is TRBJ2-4 and V is TRBV27; 7 bases match TRBD2. Per germline, CDR1 MNHEY and CDR2 SMNVEV (reference sequence). Trimming took 3 bases from V and 3 from J; bases not matched to a gene: 5. The CDR3 covers 15 residues.

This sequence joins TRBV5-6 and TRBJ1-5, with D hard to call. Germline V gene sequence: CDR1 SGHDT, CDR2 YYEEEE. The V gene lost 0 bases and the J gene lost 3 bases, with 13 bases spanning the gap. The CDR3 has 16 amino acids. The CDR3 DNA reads TGTGCCAGCAGCTTGGGGGCAGCCGCAATCAATCAGCCCCAGCATTTT. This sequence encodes CASSLGAAAINQPQHF.

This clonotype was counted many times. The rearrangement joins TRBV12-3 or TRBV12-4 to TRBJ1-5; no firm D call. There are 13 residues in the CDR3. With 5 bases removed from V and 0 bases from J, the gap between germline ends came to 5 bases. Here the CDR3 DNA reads TGTGCCAGCAGTCGGGTTAGCAATCAGCCCCAGCATTTT. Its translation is CASSRVSNQPQHF.

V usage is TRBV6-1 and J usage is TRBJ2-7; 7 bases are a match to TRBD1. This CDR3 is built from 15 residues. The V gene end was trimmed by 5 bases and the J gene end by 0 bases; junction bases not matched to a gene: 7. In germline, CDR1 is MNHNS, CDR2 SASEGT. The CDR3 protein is CASSTLQGDSYEQYF. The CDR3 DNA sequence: TGTGCCAGCAGTACCCTCCAGGGGGACTCCTACGAGCAGTACTTC.

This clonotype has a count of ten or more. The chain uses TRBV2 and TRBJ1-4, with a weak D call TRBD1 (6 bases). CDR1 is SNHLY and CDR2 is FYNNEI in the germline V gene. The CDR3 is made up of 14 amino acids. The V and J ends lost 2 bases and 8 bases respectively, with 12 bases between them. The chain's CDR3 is CASSEQGMGEKLFF. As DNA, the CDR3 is TGTGCCAGCAGTGAACAGGGGATGGGGGAAAAACTGTTTTTT.

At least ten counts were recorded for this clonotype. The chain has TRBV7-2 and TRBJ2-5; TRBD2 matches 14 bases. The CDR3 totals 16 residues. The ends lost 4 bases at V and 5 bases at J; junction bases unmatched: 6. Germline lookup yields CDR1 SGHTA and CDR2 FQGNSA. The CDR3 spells CASSSGLAGGGETQYF. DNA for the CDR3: TGTGCCAGCAGCTCCGGACTAGCGGGGGGAGGGGAGACCCAGTACTTC.

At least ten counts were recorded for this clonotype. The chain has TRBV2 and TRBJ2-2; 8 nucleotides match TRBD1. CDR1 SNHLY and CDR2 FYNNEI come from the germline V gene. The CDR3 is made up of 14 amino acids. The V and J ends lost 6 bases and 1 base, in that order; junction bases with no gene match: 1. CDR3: CASRGTGNTGELFF. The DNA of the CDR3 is TGTGCCAGCAGGGGGACAGGGAACACCGGGGAGCTGTTTTTT.

The CDR3 DNA reads TGTGCCACCGATCCCGGTGAAGGATCAGATACGCAGTATTTT. It codes for CATDPGEGSDTQYF. V usage is TRBV15 and J usage is TRBJ2-3; the D is unclear. The V gene lost 8 bases and the J gene lost 4 bases, with 16 bases spanning the gap. Germline lookup yields CDR1 LNHNV and CDR2 YYDKDF (reference sequence). The CDR3 sequence is 14 residues long.

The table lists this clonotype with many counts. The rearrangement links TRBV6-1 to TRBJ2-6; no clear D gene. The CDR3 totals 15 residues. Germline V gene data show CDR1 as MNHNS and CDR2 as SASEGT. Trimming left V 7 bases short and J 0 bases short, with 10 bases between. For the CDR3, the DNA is TGTGCCAGCACTCCGGGTCGCTCTGGGGCCAACGTCCTGACTTTC. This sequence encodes CASTPGRSGANVLTF.

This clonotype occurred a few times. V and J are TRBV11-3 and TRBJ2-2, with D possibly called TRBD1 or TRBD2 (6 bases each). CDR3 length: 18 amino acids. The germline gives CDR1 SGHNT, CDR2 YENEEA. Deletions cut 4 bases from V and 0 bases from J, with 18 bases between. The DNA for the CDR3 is TGTGCCAGCAGCTATGGGGGGCTCGGATTCCCGAACACCGGGGAGCTGTTTTTT. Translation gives CASSYGGLGFPNTGELFF.

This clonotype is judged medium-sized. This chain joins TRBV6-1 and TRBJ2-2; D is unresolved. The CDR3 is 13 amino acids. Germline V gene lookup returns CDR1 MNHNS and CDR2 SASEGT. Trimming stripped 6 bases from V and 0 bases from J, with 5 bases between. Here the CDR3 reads CASSSTNTGELFF. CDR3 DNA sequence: TGTGCCAGCAGCTCGACGAACACCGGGGAGCTGTTTTTT.

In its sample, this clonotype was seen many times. The CDR3 DNA is TGTGCCAGCAGTAAGACGACATATAGCAATCAGCCCCAGCATTTT. It encodes CASSKTTYSNQPQHF. The genes are TRBV28 and TRBJ1-5; D is undetermined. The CDR3 is 15 residues long. V was trimmed by 5 bases and J by 0 bases, leaving 11 bases between them. Germline CDR1 MDHEN, CDR2 SYDVKM.

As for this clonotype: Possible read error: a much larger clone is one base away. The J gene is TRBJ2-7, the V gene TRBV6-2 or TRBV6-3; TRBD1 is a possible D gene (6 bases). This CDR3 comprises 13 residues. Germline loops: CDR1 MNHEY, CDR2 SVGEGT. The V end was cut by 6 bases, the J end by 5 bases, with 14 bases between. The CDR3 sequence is CASSPSGDDEQYF. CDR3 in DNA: TGTGCCAGCAGCCCTTCAGGGGACGACGAGCAGTACTTC.

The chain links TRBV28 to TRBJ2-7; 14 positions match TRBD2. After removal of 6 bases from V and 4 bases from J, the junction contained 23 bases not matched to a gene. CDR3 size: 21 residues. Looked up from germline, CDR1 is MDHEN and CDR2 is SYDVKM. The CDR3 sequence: CASSSGTSGRITRSPRYEQYF. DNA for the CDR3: TGTGCCAGCAGCTCCGGGACTAGCGGGAGAATCACAAGATCCCCCCGGTACGAGCAGTACTTC. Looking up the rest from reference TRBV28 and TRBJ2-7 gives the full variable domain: DVKVTQSSRYLVKRTGEKVFLECVQDMDHENMFWYRQDPGLGLRLIYFSYDVKMKEKGDIPEGYSVSREKKERFSLILESASTNQTSMYLCASSSGTSGRITRSPRYEQYFGPGTRLTVT.